This T cell receptor beta chain was identified in a study of T-cell reconstitution after alpha-beta-depleted transplantation in children. The germline V gene encodes CDR1 DFQATT and CDR2 SNEGSKA (reference sequence). The CDR3 has 20 residues. V was trimmed by 6 bases and J by 5 bases, leaving 37 bases between them. This clonotype was counted at least ten times. Unique molecular identifiers were incorporated during preparation of the TCRbeta library. A single record per CDR3 protein comes from TCRdb applying MiXCR to the PCR reads. The sample yields 200,000 to 300,000 distinct CDR3 sequences, around 12% seen once.

This clonotype was obtained from a human donor who donated a stem cell graft to a child with acute lymphoblastic leukemia. The J gene is TRBJ1-1, the V gene TRBV20-1, with D perhaps matching TRBD1 (5 bases). The source was PBMCs from the stem cell graft donor, collected from the stem cell graft. CDR3 region: CSALFPITFGTPRMVTEAFF. DNA of the CDR3: TGCAGTGCGCTTTTCCCCATCACTTTCGGGACCCCTCGCATGGTGACTGAAGCTTTCTTT.